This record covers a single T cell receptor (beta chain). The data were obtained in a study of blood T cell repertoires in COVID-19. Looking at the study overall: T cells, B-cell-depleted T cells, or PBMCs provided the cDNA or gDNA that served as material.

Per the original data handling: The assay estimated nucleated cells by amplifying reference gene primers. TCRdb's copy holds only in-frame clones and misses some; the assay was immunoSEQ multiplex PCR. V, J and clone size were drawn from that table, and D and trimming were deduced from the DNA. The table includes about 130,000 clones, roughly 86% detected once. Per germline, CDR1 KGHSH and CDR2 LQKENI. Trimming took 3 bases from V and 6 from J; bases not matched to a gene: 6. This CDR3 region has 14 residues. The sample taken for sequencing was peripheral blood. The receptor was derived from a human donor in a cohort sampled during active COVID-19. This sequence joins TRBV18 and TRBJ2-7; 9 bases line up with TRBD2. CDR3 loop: CASSPSGSFSEQYF. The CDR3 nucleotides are TGTGCCAGCTCACCTAGCGGGAGTTTCTCCGAGCAGTACTTC. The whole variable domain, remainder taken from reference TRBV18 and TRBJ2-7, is NAGVMQNPRHLVRRRGQEARLRCSPMKGHSHVYWYRQLPEEGLKFMVYLQKENIIDESGMPKERFSAEFPKEGPSILRIQQVVRGDSAAYFCASSPSGSFSEQYFGPGTRLTVT.